Sequencing of this TCR beta chain was carried out in a study of molecular identifiers for immune sequencing clone quantification listed by TCRdb under 2018. About the investigation overall: For a replicate experiment, RNA from around 20,000 or 100,000 naive CD8 T cells was divided into five aliquots, of which four were sequenced. The study was a methods study using CD8 T cells to benchmark molecular-identifier clustering-based TCR repertoire sequencing (MIDCIRS) and TCR RNA copy counting.

For this chain, trimming is 4 bases at the V end and 3 bases at the J end, and the number of junction bases without a gene match is 20. Taken from cysteine to phenylalanine, the CDR3 has 20 residues. The CDR3 DNA has 60 bases and is translated from base 1. Libraries were made using PCR. Sequencing instrument: Illumina HiSeq 4000. Bulk TCR libraries were generated as previously described, with the TCR primers listed in Table S5 used. Total RNA was purified with the Qiagen AllPrep DNA/RNA kit. Reads from multiple sequencing runs of the same library were pooled before analysis. In the original analysis: Reads were retained only if their TCR constant sequence matched exactly, and those retained reads were trimmed to 150 nt and grouped according to their 12-nt molecular barcodes. Within each barcode group, reads were sub-clustered at a 15% Levenshtein threshold, and quality-weighted consensus sequences were built per RNA molecule. Non-functional sequences were removed, as were lower-count sequences one edit away from another. On the basis of fitting two negative binomial distributions, barcode sub-clusters with fewer than 20% of the maximum read count were discarded. TCRdb handled the public reads itself, with Q25 trimming in fastp and clone calling in MiXCR, and kept productive beta chains. Each record represents a unique CDR3 protein, reported with the most common genes and DNA among its rows. TCRdb, not the authors, supplied the V and J calls. Here the sample has 460,000 or so distinct CDR3 sequences; over 20% occur a single time. The ten largest clones add up to around 0.84% of the sample.

Results and caveats for the whole study, not just this receptor: Spiked-in Jurkat TCR RNA equivalent to a single cell was reported to be detectable even among fewer than 1.2 million naive CD8 T cells. Highly expanded clone sizes could be underestimated because identical TCR molecules may share a barcode. Clones above 20 RNA copies held over 97% of molecules in CMV-specific effector cells but under 1% in naive cells. Without barcode sub-clustering, chimeric consensus sequences inflated TCR diversity; chimeras reached as high as 47%. The naive libraries included spiked-in Jurkat TCR RNA (under eleven copies' worth), and this Jurkat TCR RNA is not part of the donor repertoire. Modeling gave roughly 3 recovered TCR RNA copies per cell versus 8 to 10 by digital PCR, implying approximately 30% capture efficiency.

On this clonotype: The antigen it binds to is not known. Base qualities are missing; no much larger clone stands one base away.

Libraries of naive CD8 T cells were generated from about 19,000 to 1,100,000 sorted cells, with 10%, 30% or 50% of the purified RNA used. Naive CD8 T cells were FACS-sorted as CD8+CD4-CCR7+CD45RA+ on a BD FACSAria II into RLT Plus buffer. Detection sensitivity was tested by spiking Jurkat RNA equal to roughly nine TCR copies' worth into samples containing about 17,000-1,000,000 naive CD8 T cells. Enrichment of CD8 T cells was performed with RosetteSep CD8+ T Cell Enrichment Cocktail and Ficoll-Paque, after which ACK red cell lysis was carried out. The sequenced material came from naive CD8+ T cells from blood, with Jurkat cell RNA spiked in. Interpreted using the paper, the cell subset or site label stands for: FACS-sorted CD8+CD4-CCR7+CD45RA+ naive T cells. This sequence uses TRBV12-3 or TRBV12-4 and TRBJ1-5; a stretch of 8 junction bases matches TRBD1. The TCR comes from a human donor in good health. Some libraries in this study had Jurkat cell RNA spiked in. The nucleotide sequence is TGTGCCAGCAGTTACACGATTACATCGGGACAGGCCTTCTACAATCAGCCCCAGCATTTT. Its translation is CASSYTITSGQAFYNQPQHF.